The 28 T cell receptor beta chains below all came from one sample that was sequenced in a study of cytomegalovirus exposure and HLA in healthy donors. 60 Vbeta and 13 Jbeta primers were used in PCR. Using immunoSEQ multiplex PCR, the repertoire was profiled, and TCRdb retains in-frame clones only, with some absent. The repertoire consists of roughly 99,000 clones, with approximately 76% occurring once and the leading ten covering more than 2%. Sequencing input: PBMCs. The receptors originated from a young man in good health and CMV-seronegative.

The chain has TRBV4-3 and TRBJ1-6, with a weak D call TRBD1 (5 bases). The length of the CDR3 is 15 residues. The V gene lost 2 bases and the J gene lost 10 bases, with 15 bases spanning the gap. The germline V gene encodes CDR1 LGHNA and CDR2 YSLEER. CDR3 sequence (DNA): TGCGCCAGCAGCCAACTACTTACAGGCAGGTCACCCCTCCACTTT. Protein: CASSQLLTGRSPLHF.

CDR3 protein: CAIGTFYYEQYF. DNA for the CDR3: TGTGCCATCGGGACATTTTACTACGAGCAGTACTTC. The chain couples TRBV10-3 to TRBJ2-7; maybe TRBD1 (6 bases). Germline CDR1 is ENHRY and CDR2 is SYGVKD. The CDR3 covers 12 residues. V lost 8 bases and J 3 bases, leaving 11 bases between the germline ends.

The gene calls are TRBV6-6 and TRBJ1-1; TRBD1 is a possible D gene (6 bases). The CDR3 loop spans 15 amino acids. CDR1 is MNHNY, CDR2 SVGAGI, per germline (reference sequence). Trimming removed 6 bases from V and 1 base from J, with 15 bases in between. CDR3 amino acids: CASSRGQWGNTEAFF. The CDR3 DNA reads as TGTGCCAGCAGCCGCGGACAGTGGGGGAACACTGAAGCTTTCTTT.

This sequence joins TRBV11-1 and TRBJ1-1, with a possible D match to TRBD1 (5 bases). The CDR3 has 14 amino acids. In germline, CDR1 is SGHAT, CDR2 FQDESV (reference sequence). Trimming shortened V by 2 bases and J by 3 bases, and 10 bases separated the two germline ends. CDR3 region: CASSLSLGDTEAFF. The CDR3 nucleotides are TGTGCCAGCAGCTTATCCCTAGGGGACACTGAAGCTTTCTTT.

The V and J genes are TRBV12-5 and TRBJ2-7, with 10 bases lining up with TRBD2. Germline CDR1 reads LGHNT; CDR2 reads FRNRAP. Losses at the gene ends were 2 bases for V and 4 bases for J; bases not matched to a gene: 11. The CDR3 runs 17 residues. CDR3 coding DNA: TGTGCTAGTGGTTTGTCCTCTAGCGGGGGACGCATATACGAGCAGTACTTC. This encodes CASGLSSSGGRIYEQYF.

The gene calls are TRBV5-1 and TRBJ1-4; no definite D call. Germline CDR1 and CDR2: SGHRS and YFSETQ. CDR3 length: 14 amino acids. The germline V and J ends were trimmed by 0 bases and 8 bases, with 11 bases remaining between them. Here the CDR3 DNA reads TGCGCCAGCAGCTTGGGTTTAGCGCGCGAAAAACTGTTTTTT. Encoded protein: CASSLGLAREKLFF.

This chain joins TRBV7-9 and TRBJ2-4; TRBD1 matches at 11 bases. V dropped 5 bases and J dropped 1; count of bases not matched to a gene: 13. This CDR3 has 19 residues. The germline V gene encodes CDR1 SEHNR and CDR2 FQNEAQ (reference sequence). The CDR3 region is CASSPTGTGGGFAKNIQYF. Here the CDR3 DNA reads TGTGCCAGCAGCCCCACCGGGACAGGGGGAGGATTCGCCAAAAACATTCAGTACTTC.

This clone has a handful of counts. The genes are TRBV14 and TRBJ1-2; D might be TRBD1 (6 bases). The CDR3 covers 18 residues. CDR1 and CDR2 from the germline V gene are SGHDN and FVKESK. V shed 0 bases and J shed 7 bases, with 24 bases lying between them. CDR3 nucleotide sequence: TGTGCCAGCAGCCAAGATCTCAGGGGCAGCGGTGACAGTGGTGGCTACACCTTC. The encoded protein is CASSQDLRGSGDSGGYTF. Looking up the rest from reference TRBV14 and TRBJ1-2 gives the full variable domain: EAGVTQFPSHSVIEKGQTVTLRCDPISGHDNLYWYRRVMGKEIKFLLHFVKESKQDESGMPNNRFLAERTGGTYSTLKVQPAELEDSGVYFCASSQDLRGSGDSGGYTFGSGTRLTVV.

DNA of the CDR3: TGTGCCAGCAGCAGTCCGGGACAGGGGAACACCGGGGAGCTGTTTTTT. Its protein product is CASSSPGQGNTGELFF. This rearrangement joins TRBV28 to TRBJ2-2; 9 bases are a match to TRBD1. The germline CDR1 and CDR2 sequences are MDHEN and SYDVKM. The CDR3 spans 16 residues. V shed 6 bases and J 1 base; nucleotides not matched to a gene: 6.

The chain recombines TRBV9 with TRBJ1-1; no clear D. Deletions cut 5 bases from V and 3 bases from J, with 17 bases between. The CDR3 totals 15 residues. From germline, CDR1 is SGDLS and CDR2 YYNGEE. CDR3 sequence reads: CASRGSQRGHTEAFF. The CDR3 region has the DNA TGTGCCAGCAGGGGCTCGCAGCGAGGGCACACTGAAGCTTTCTTT. Using reference TRBV9 and TRBJ1-1 for the parts outside the CDR3, the full variable domain is DSGVTQTPKHLITATGQRVTLRCSPRSGDLSVYWYQQSLDQGLQFLIQYYNGEERAKGNILERFSAQQFPDLHSELNLSSLELGDSALYFCASRGSQRGHTEAFFGQGTRLTVV.

This clone was observed once. The V gene is TRBV5-4, the J gene TRBJ2-2, with D hard to call. The CDR3 spans 12 residues. Between the trimmed V and J ends, which lost 4 bases and 4 bases, there was a span of 5 bases. CDR1 and CDR2 (germline): SGHNT, YYREEE (reference sequence). The CDR3 DNA is TGTGCCAGCAGCCCCCGCACCGGGGAGCTGTTTTTT. As protein: CASSPRTGELFF.

This chain links TRBV16 with TRBJ2-6, with a tentative D call TRBD2 (7 bases). The CDR3 consists of 17 residues. The germline CDR1 and CDR2 sequences are KGHSY and FQNENV. Trimming took off 5 bases at V and 2 bases at J, with 16 bases between the two ends. The CDR3 spells CASSTGTGRAGANVLTF. The CDR3 DNA is TGTGCCAGCAGCACGGGCACAGGGAGGGCTGGGGCCAACGTCCTGACTTTC.

Notes on this clone: At one end the junction does not follow the germline gene, possibly because of a read error. This chain connects TRBV5-1 to TRBJ1-2; 7 bases align to TRBD1. The CDR3 runs 15 residues. Germline lookup yields CDR1 SGHRS and CDR2 YFSETQ. The DNA for the CDR3 is TGCGCCAGCAGCTTGGGGACAGGAATTCTCTATGGCTACCCCTTC. Protein sequence: CASSLGTGILYGYPF.

This clone has a single count. As DNA, the CDR3 is TGTGCCAGCAGCCGGAAGGTTCCCCCTTCTGGAGCCCTCCACTTT. Translated, it gives CASSRKVPPSGALHF. The chain links TRBV7-2 to TRBJ1-6; D unclear. Trimming cost V 5 bases and J 14 bases, with 22 bases left between them. The CDR3 runs 15 residues. The germline V gene encodes CDR1 SGHTA and CDR2 FQGNSA. Using reference TRBV7-2 and TRBJ1-6 for the parts outside the CDR3, the full variable domain is GAGVSQSPSNKVTEKGKDVELRCDPISGHTALYWYRQSLGQGLEFLIYFQGNSAPDKSGLPSDRFSAERTGGSVSTLTIQRTQQEDSAVYLCASSRKVPPSGALHFGNGTRLTVT.

This chain connects TRBV10-3 to TRBJ2-3, with D perhaps matching TRBD2 (6 bases). Germline values: CDR1 ENHRY, CDR2 SYGVKD. V was cut by 6 bases and J by 2 bases, with 12 bases left in between. This CDR3 region has 14 residues. CDR3 sequence (DNA): TGTGCCATCAGCTTCGGGGGAGACACAGATACGCAGTATTTT. Translation: CAISFGGDTDTQYF.

This chain links TRBV7-3 with TRBJ2-2; no firm D call. Germline-derived CDR1 and CDR2 are SGHTA and FQGTGA. Between the trimmed V and J ends, which lost 4 bases and 4 bases, there was a span of 7 bases. The CDR3 has 13 residues. CDR3 amino acids: CASSSRVTGELFF. As DNA, the CDR3 is TGTGCCAGCAGCTCCCGAGTCACCGGGGAGCTGTTTTTT.

The chain is built from TRBV23-1 and TRBJ1-5; TRBD1 is a possible D gene (6 bases). TRBV23-1 is an ORF, and what it does is uncertain. Between the trimmed V and J ends, which lost 11 bases and 2 bases, there was a span of 16 bases. The CDR3 is 14 residues long. CDR3 DNA sequence: TGCGCCGGTAACCGGTGGGGGCGCAATCAGCCCCAGCATTTT. Residues: CAGNRWGRNQPQHF.

This clone has more than one count but fewer than ten. V gene TRBV4-3 combines with J gene TRBJ2-2; maybe TRBD1 (6 bases). The CDR3 is 15 amino acids. V was cut by 4 bases and J by 2 bases, with 11 bases left in between. Germline V gene data show CDR1 as LGHNA and CDR2 as YSLEER. The CDR3 bases are TGCGCCAGCAGCCTTCAGGGGTTCAACACCGGGGAGCTGTTTTTT. It encodes CASSLQGFNTGELFF.

The rearrangement links TRBV25-1 to TRBJ2-7, with 8 bases that match TRBD1. The CDR3 runs to 17 residues. Germline assignment: CDR1 MGHDK and CDR2 SYGVNS. V dropped 2 bases and J dropped 2; count of bases not matched to a gene: 11. The CDR3 spells CASSEKYGTGPTYEQYF. The CDR3 coding sequence is TGTGCCAGCAGTGAAAAATACGGGACAGGTCCTACCTACGAGCAGTACTTC.

CDR3 in amino acids: CASSPRDKLAKNIQYF. CDR3 coding DNA: TGCGCCAGCAGTCCCCGGGACAAGTTAGCCAAAAACATTCAGTACTTC. The V and J genes are TRBV23-1 and TRBJ2-4; possible D gene TRBD1, 6 bases. TRBV23-1 carries the ORF label, with uncertain function. V was cut by 4 bases and J by 0 bases, with 13 bases left in between. The CDR3 runs 16 residues.

V usage is TRBV10-1 and J usage is TRBJ1-1, with D uncertain. Germline V lookup: CDR1 WNHNN, CDR2 SYGVQD (reference sequence). V shed 4 bases and J shed 0 bases, with 9 bases lying between them. CDR3 length equals 14 residues. This CDR3 reads CASSAGGLNTEAFF. CDR3 nucleotide sequence: TGCGCCAGCAGTGCCGGCGGCCTGAACACTGAAGCTTTCTTT.

The chain links TRBV19 to TRBJ1-6; D is uncertain. Germline-derived CDR1 and CDR2 are LNHDA and SQIVND (reference sequence). Trimming removed 7 bases from V and 0 bases from J, with 13 bases in between. The CDR3 extends over 16 amino acids. CDR3 sequence reads: CASTKDGSSYNSPLHF. For the CDR3, the DNA is TGTGCCAGTACCAAGGATGGGAGCTCCTATAATTCACCCCTCCACTTT.

J is TRBJ2-7 and V is TRBV29-1, with D possibly TRBD2 on 6 matching bases. The CDR3 covers 17 residues. Germline V gives CDR1 SQVTM, CDR2 ANQGSEA. V was cut by 0 bases and J by 5 bases, with 23 bases left in between. The chain's CDR3 is CSVEEGSRSRELNEQYF. CDR3 bases: TGCAGCGTTGAAGAAGGTTCCCGTTCCCGGGAGCTTAACGAGCAGTACTTC.

The V call is TRBV27, the J call TRBJ1-2; 7 positions agree with TRBD1. There are 15 residues in the CDR3. V lost 5 bases to trimming and J lost 3 bases; unmatched junction nucleotides: 9. The germline V gene encodes CDR1 MNHEY and CDR2 SMNVEV (reference sequence). CDR3 protein: CASSVLGGGHYGYTF. CDR3 sequence (DNA): TGTGCCAGCAGTGTCCTAGGAGGGGGCCACTATGGCTACACCTTC.

This chain joins TRBV27 and TRBJ1-5; D uncertain. This CDR3 is built from 13 residues. In germline, CDR1 is MNHEY, CDR2 SMNVEV (reference sequence). The DNA of the CDR3 is TGTGCTAGCTCCTCCTCTGGCAATCAGCCCCAGCATTTT. Residues: CASSSSGNQPQHF.

The V gene is TRBV19, the J gene TRBJ1-5, with D perhaps matching TRBD1 (6 bases). The ends were cut back, 1 base at V and 1 base at J, with 14 bases in the middle. The germline V gene has CDR1 LNHDA and CDR2 SQIVND (reference sequence). This CDR3 has 17 amino acids. CDR3 nucleotide sequence: TGTGCCAGTAGTATAGCGGGCCGCAGGGGAAGCAATCAGCCCCAGCATTTT. Amino acids: CASSIAGRRGSNQPQHF.

V is TRBV2 and J is TRBJ2-1; the D is unclear. The CDR3 is made up of 13 amino acids. Germline V CDR1 and CDR2: SNHLY, FYNNEI. V was pared by 1 base and J by 5 bases, with 6 bases between. The CDR3 sequence: CASSEVRNNEQFF. The CDR3 bases are TGTGCCAGCAGTGAAGTCAGAAACAATGAGCAGTTCTTC.

The gene calls are TRBV6-6 and TRBJ1-3; D remains unclear. CDR1 MNHNY and CDR2 SVGAGI come from the germline V gene (reference sequence). Trimming removed 4 bases from V and 2 bases from J, with 9 bases in between. The length of the CDR3 is 14 residues. This CDR3 reads CASSFSEAGNTIYF. CDR3 sequence (DNA): TGTGCCAGCAGTTTTTCGGAGGCTGGAAACACCATATATTTT.